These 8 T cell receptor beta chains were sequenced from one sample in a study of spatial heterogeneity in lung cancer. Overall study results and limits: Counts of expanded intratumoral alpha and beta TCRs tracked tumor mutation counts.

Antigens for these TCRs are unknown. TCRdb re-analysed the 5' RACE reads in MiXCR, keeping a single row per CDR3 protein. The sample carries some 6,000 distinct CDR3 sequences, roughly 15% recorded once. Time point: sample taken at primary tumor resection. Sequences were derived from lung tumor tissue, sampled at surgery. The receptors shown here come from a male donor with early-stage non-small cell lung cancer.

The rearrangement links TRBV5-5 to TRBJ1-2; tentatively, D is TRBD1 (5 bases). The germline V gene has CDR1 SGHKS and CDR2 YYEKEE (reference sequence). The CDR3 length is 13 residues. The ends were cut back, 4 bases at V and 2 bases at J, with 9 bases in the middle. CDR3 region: CASSPGLNYGYTF. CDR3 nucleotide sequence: TGTGCCAGCAGCCCAGGGCTAAACTATGGCTACACCTTC.

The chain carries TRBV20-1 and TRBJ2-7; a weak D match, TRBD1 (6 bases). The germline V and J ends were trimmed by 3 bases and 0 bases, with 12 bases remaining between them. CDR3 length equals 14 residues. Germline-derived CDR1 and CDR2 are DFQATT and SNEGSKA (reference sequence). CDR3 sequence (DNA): TGCAGTGCTAGGGGGGCAGGAGACTCCTACGAGCAGTACTTC. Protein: CSARGAGDSYEQYF.

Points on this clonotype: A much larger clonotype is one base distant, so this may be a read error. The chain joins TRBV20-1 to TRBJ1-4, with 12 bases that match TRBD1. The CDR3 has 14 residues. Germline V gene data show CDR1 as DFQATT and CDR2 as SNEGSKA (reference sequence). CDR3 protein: CGVRDRGLGEKLFF. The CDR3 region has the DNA TGCGGTGTCCGGGACAGGGGGCTCGGTGAAAAACTGTTTTTT.

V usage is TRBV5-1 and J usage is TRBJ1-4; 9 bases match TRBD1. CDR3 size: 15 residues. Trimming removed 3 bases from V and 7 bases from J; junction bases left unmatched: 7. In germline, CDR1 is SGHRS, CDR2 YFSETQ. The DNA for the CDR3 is TGCGCCAGCAGCTCCACAGGGGGCGCGGGTGAAAAACTGTTTTTT. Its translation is CASSSTGGAGEKLFF.

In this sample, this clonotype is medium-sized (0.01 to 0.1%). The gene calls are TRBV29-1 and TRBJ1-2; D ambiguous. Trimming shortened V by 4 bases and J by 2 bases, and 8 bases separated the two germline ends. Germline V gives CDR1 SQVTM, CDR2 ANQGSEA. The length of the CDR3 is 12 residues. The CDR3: CSVAGGNYGYTF. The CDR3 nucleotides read TGCAGCGTTGCCGGCGGGAACTATGGCTACACCTTC.

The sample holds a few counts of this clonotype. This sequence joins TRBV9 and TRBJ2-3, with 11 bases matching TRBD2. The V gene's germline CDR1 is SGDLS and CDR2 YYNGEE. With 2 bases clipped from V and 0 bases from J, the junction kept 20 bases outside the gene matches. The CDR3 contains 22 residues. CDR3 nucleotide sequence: TGTGCCAGCAGCGTCACTAGCGGGGGCCCCGCATCTAAAACTTTAAGCACAGATACGCAGTATTTT. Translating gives CASSVTSGGPASKTLSTDTQYF.

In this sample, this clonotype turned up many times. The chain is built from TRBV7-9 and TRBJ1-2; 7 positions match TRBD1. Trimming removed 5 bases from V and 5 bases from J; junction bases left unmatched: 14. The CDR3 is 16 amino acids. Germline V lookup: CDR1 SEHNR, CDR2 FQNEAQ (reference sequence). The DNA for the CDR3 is TGTGCCAGCAGCCCTACAGGGGAAGGAAGATCGTATGGCTACACCTTC. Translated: CASSPTGEGRSYGYTF.

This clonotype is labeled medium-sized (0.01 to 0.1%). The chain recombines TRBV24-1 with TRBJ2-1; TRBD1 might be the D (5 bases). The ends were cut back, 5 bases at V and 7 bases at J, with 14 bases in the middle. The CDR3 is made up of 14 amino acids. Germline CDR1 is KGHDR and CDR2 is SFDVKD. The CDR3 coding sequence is TGTGCCACCAGTGCGCGGACATTCCCTAATGAGCAGTTCTTC. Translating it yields CATSARTFPNEQFF.